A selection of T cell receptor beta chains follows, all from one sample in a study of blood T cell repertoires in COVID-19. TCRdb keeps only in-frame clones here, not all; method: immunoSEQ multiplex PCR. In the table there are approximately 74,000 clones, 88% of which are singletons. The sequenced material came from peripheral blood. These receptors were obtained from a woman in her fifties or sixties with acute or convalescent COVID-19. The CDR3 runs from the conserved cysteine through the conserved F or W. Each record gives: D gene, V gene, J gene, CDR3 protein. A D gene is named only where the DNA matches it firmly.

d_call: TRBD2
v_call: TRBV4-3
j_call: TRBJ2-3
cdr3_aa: CASSQEPSPAGGAGTDTQYF

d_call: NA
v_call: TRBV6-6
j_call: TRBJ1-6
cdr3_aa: CASSSYGAGADSPLHF

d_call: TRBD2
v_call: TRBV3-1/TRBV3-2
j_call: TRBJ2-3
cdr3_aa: CASSQELAGSDTQYF

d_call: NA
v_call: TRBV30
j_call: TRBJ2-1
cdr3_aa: CAWSERTWKQFF

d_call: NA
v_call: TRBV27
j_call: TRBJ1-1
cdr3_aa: CASSSQGGGAPAFF

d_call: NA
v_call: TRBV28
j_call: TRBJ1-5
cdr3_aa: CASKWGGNQPQHF

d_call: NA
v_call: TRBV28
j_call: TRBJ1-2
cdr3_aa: CASSLQGRSPYGYTF

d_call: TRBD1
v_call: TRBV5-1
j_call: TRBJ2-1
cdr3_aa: CASSLDRGAYNEQFF

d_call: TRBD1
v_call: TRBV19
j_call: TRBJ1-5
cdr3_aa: CASSILAGQPGQPQHF

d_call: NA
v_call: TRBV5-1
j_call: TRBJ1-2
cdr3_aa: CASRHSAGANYGYTF

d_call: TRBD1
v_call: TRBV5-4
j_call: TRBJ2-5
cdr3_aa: CASSFQGVETQYF

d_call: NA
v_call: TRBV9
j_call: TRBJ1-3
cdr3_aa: CASSAGSGLGNTIYF

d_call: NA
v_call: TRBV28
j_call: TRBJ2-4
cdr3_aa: CASSFQGISIQYF

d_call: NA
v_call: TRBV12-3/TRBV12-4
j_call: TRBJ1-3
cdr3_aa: CASSRDTGNTIYF

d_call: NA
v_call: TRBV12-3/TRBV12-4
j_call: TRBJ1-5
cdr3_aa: CASSPPGDQPQHF

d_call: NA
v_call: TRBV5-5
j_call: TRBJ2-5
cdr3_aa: CASSLAPGRQGETQYF

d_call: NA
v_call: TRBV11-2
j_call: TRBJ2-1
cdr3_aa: CASGGRGYNEQFF

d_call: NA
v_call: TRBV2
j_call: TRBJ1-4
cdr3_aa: CASSESTATNEKLFF

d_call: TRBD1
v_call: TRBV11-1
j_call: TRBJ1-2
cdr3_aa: CASSPTGAGYGYTF

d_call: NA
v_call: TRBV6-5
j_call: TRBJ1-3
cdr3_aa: CASKNGLSGNTIYF

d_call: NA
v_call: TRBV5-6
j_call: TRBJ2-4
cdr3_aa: CASSFQQSLDIQYF

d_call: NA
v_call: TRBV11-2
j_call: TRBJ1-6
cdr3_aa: CASSLSLPYNSPLHF

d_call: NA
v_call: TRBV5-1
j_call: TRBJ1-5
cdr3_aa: CASSLGLGDQPQHF

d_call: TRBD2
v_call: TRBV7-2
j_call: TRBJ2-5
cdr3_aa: CASSLPAAGVGETQYF